The next 13 T cell receptor beta chains were all read from a single sample in a study of blood T cell repertoires in COVID-19. Generated by immunoSEQ multiplex PCR, the TCRdb table keeps only in-frame clones and is missing some. In the table there are a few hundred thousand clones, more than 75% of which are singletons. Sequencing was carried out using PBMCs or T cells enriched from blood (not recorded which). The receptors derive from a woman between 18 and 29 years old who had recovered from COVID-19.

The V call is TRBV7-8, the J call TRBJ2-7, with a possible D match to TRBD2 (5 bases). The germline V gene encodes CDR1 SGHVS and CDR2 FQNEAQ. V was shortened by 7 bases and J by 0 bases, with 10 bases between the two germline ends. The CDR3 is made up of 13 amino acids. For the CDR3, the DNA is TGTGCCAGCACCTTCGGGGACTCCTACGAGCAGTACTTC. Amino acids: CASTFGDSYEQYF.

The rearrangement links TRBV9 to TRBJ2-6; 9 bases match TRBD1. The CDR3 length is 19 residues. Per the germline V gene, CDR1 is SGDLS and CDR2 is YYNGEE. The trim removed 4 bases at V and 3 bases at J, leaving 14 bases unmatched. CDR3 bases: TGTGCCAGCAGCCCACCGGGACAGGGTACCATTGGTGGGGCCAACGTCCTGACTTTC. Amino acid sequence: CASSPPGQGTIGGANVLTF.

V is TRBV7-3 and J is TRBJ2-3, with D tentatively TRBD2 (5 bases). V dropped 0 bases and J dropped 1 base, with 11 bases sitting between them. CDR1 and CDR2 from the germline V gene are SGHTA and FQGTGA. The CDR3 totals 16 residues. CDR3 sequence reads: CASSLTRAGGTDTQYF. DNA of the CDR3: TGTGCCAGCAGCTTAACGCGGGCGGGCGGCACAGATACGCAGTATTTT.

The chain links TRBV9 to TRBJ1-1; no firm D call. The CDR3 consists of 13 residues. Trimming pared 4 bases from V and 2 bases from J, leaving 9 bases between. The germline gives CDR1 SGDLS, CDR2 YYNGEE. The CDR3 spells CASSRDPNTEAFF. DNA for the CDR3: TGTGCCAGCAGCCGGGATCCCAACACTGAAGCTTTCTTT. The full variable domain, rest sourced from reference TRBV9 and TRBJ1-1, is DSGVTQTPKHLITATGQRVTLRCSPRSGDLSVYWYQQSLDQGLQFLIQYYNGEERAKGNILERFSAQQFPDLHSELNLSSLELGDSALYFCASSRDPNTEAFFGQGTRLTVV.

The rearrangement links TRBV9 to TRBJ2-3; TRBD1 matches at 7 bases. CDR1 is SGDLS and CDR2 is YYNGEE in the germline V gene. Unmatched junction bases numbered 8, after V lost 3 bases and J lost 1 base. The CDR3 loop spans 16 amino acids. The CDR3 protein is CASSARGYAGTDTQYF. For the CDR3, the DNA is TGTGCCAGCAGCGCCAGGGGGTATGCGGGCACAGATACGCAGTATTTT.

The V and J genes are TRBV27 and TRBJ1-5; D gene uncertain. The CDR3 has 13 residues. Germline CDR1 MNHEY, CDR2 SMNVEV (reference sequence). With 2 bases removed from V and 6 bases from J, the gap between germline ends came to 8 bases. CDR3 in DNA: TGTGCCAGCAGTTTACGGGGTACTCAGCCCCAGCATTTT. This encodes CASSLRGTQPQHF.

The CDR3 DNA reads TGTGCCAGCCAAGAGGGGAGGGGTAGCAATCAGCCCCAGCATTTT. It yields the protein CASQEGRGSNQPQHF. The gene calls are TRBV28 and TRBJ1-5; tentative D call: TRBD1 (5 bases). The CDR3 is 15 residues long. Germline V lookup: CDR1 MDHEN, CDR2 SYDVKM. The ends were cut back, 8 bases at V and 0 bases at J, with 14 bases in the middle. Full variable domain (rest looked up from reference TRBV28 and TRBJ1-5): DVKVTQSSRYLVKRTGEKVFLECVQDMDHENMFWYRQDPGLGLRLIYFSYDVKMKEKGDIPEGYSVSREKKERFSLILESASTNQTSMYLCASQEGRGSNQPQHFGDGTRLSIL.

This clone was detected only a few times. V gene TRBV5-1 combines with J gene TRBJ2-2, with TRBD1 matching over 7 bases. Losses at the gene ends were 4 bases for V and 3 bases for J; bases not matched to a gene: 9. This CDR3 has 16 residues. Germline CDR1 is SGHRS and CDR2 is YFSETQ. The CDR3 loop reads CASSPRRDRDTGELFF. The CDR3 DNA reads TGCGCCAGCAGCCCACGCCGGGACAGAGACACCGGGGAGCTGTTTTTT.

This sequence joins TRBV5-6 and TRBJ1-2; 8 nucleotides agree with TRBD1. V was clipped by 3 bases and J by 4 bases; unmatched bases: 11. The germline V gene has CDR1 SGHDT and CDR2 YYEEEE. The CDR3 has 16 amino acids. DNA of the CDR3: TGTGCCAGCAGCTCCAGGGGGCAAATGCGGGCCTATGGCTACACCTTC. Translating it yields CASSSRGQMRAYGYTF.

This clone was seen only once. The genes are TRBV7-2 and TRBJ2-1; no reliable D call. V dropped 6 bases and J dropped 0 bases, with 12 bases sitting between them. The CDR3 runs 15 residues. CDR1 is SGHTA, CDR2 FQGNSA, per germline. The CDR3 loop reads CASRPITSSYNEQFF. CDR3 in DNA: TGTGCCAGCAGACCCATCACGAGCTCCTACAATGAGCAGTTCTTC.

The chain uses TRBV20-1 and TRBJ1-1; possible D gene TRBD1, 6 bases. The germline V gene has CDR1 DFQATT and CDR2 SNEGSKA (reference sequence). V shed 3 bases and J shed 7 bases, with 15 bases lying between them. This CDR3 contains 13 residues. CDR3 DNA sequence: TGCAGTGCTAGTCCCCGGGGGGGCGGTGAAGCTTTCTTT. It codes for CSASPRGGGEAFF.

This chain links TRBV5-5 with TRBJ1-1; 9 bases map to TRBD1. The length of the CDR3 is 15 residues. Trimming took 2 bases from V and 0 from J; bases not matched to a gene: 2. CDR1 SGHKS and CDR2 YYEKEE come from the germline V gene (reference sequence). The CDR3 DNA reads as TGTGCCAGCAGCTTAAGGACAGGGGTGAACACTGAAGCTTTCTTT. Its translation: CASSLRTGVNTEAFF.

CDR3 DNA: TGTGCCAGTAGTAGGACAGGGGGCTACTATGGCTACACCTTC. This codes for CASSRTGGYYGYTF. This chain uses TRBV19 with TRBJ1-2; 11 nucleotides align to TRBD1. The CDR3 sequence is 14 residues long. V lost 4 bases, J lost 3 bases, and 1 base stayed unmatched. CDR1 LNHDA and CDR2 SQIVND come from the germline V gene (reference sequence).